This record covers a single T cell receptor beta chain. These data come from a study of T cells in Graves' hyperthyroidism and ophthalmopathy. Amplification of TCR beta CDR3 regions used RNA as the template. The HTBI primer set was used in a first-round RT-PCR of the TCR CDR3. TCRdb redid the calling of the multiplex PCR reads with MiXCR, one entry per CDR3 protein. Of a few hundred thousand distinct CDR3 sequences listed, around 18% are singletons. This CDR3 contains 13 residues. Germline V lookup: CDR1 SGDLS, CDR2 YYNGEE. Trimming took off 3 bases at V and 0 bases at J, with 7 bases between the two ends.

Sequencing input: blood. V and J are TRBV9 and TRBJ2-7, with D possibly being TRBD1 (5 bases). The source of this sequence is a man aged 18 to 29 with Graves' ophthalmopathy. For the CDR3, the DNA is TGTGCCAGCAGCGGCAGGGACTCCTACGAGCAGTACTTC. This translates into CASSGRDSYEQYF. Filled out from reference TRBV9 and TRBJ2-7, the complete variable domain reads DSGVTQTPKHLITATGQRVTLRCSPRSGDLSVYWYQQSLDQGLQFLIQYYNGEERAKGNILERFSAQQFPDLHSELNLSSLELGDSALYFCASSGRDSYEQYFGPGTRLTVT.